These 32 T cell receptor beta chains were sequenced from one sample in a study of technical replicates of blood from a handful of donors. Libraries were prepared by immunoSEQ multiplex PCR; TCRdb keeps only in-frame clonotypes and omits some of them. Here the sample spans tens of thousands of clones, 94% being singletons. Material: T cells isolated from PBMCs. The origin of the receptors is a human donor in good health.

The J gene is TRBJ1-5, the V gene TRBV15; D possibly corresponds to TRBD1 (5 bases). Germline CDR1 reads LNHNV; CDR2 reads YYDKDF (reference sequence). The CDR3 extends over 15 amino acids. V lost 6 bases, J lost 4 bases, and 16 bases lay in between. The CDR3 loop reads CATRVGRQINQPQHF. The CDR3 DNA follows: TGTGCCACCAGAGTCGGGCGACAGATTAATCAGCCCCAGCATTTT.

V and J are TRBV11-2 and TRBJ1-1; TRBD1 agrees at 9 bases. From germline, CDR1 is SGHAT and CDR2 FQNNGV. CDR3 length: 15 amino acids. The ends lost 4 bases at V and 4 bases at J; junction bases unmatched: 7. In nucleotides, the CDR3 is TGTGCCAGCAGCTCATACAGGGGGCAGGTCACTGAAGCTTTCTTT. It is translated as CASSSYRGQVTEAFF.

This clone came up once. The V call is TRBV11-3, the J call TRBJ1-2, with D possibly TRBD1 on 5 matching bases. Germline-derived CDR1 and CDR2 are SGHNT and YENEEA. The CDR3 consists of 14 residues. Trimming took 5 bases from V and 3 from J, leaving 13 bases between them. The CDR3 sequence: CASSTRQTDYGYTF. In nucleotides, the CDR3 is TGTGCCAGCAGCACACGACAGACGGACTATGGCTACACCTTC.

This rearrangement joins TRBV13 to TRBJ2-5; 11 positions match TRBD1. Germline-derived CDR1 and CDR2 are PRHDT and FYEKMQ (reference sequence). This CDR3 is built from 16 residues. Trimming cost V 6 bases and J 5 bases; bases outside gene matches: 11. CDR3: CASSLGDRGLKETQYF. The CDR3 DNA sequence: TGTGCCAGCAGTCTCGGGGACAGGGGGTTGAAGGAGACCCAGTACTTC.

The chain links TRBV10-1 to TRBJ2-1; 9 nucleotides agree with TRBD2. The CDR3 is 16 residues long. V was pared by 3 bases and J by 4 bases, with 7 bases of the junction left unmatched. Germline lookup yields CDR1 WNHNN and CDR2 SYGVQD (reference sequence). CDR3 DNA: TGCGCCAGCAGTGACTCGACTAGCGGACCATACAATGAGCAGTTCTTC. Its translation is CASSDSTSGPYNEQFF.

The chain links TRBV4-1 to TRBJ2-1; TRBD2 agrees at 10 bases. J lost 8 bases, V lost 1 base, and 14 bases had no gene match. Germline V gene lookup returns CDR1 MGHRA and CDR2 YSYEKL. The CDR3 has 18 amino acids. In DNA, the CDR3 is TGCGCCAGCAGCCAAGGGGCACTAAAGCGGGAGGGCCGTCATGAGCAGTTCTTC. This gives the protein CASSQGALKREGRHEQFF.

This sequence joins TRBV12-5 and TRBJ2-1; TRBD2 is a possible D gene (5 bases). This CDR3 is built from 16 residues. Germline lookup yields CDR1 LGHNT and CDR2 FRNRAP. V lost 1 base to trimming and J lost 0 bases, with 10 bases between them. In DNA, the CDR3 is TGTGCTAGTGGTTTGGATGGAGGATTCTCCTACAATGAGCAGTTCTTC. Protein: CASGLDGGFSYNEQFF.

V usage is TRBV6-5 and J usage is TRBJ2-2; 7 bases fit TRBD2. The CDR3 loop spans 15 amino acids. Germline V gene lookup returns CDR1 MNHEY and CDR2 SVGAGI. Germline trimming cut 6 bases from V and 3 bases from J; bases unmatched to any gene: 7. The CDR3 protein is CASRGGDGYTGELFF. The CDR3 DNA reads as TGTGCCAGCAGGGGGGGGGACGGGTACACCGGGGAGCTGTTTTTT.

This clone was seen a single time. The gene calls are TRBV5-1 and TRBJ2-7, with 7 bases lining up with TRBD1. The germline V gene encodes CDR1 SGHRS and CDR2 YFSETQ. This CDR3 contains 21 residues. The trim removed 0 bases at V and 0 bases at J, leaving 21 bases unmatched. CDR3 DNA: TGCGCCAGCAGCTTGGGGCGATTCCCTGAAAACAACCGGGACAGCTCCTACGAGCAGTACTTC. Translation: CASSLGRFPENNRDSSYEQYF.

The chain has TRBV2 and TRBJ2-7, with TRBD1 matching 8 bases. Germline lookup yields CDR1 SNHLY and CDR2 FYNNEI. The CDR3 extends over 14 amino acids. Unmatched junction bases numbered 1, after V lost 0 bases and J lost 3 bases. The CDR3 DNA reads TGTGCCAGCAGTGAAGCGACAGGGGACTACGAGCAGTACTTC. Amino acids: CASSEATGDYEQYF. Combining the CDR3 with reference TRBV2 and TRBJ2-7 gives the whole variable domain EPEVTQTPSHQVTQMGQEVILRCVPISNHLYFYWYRQILGQKVEFLVSFYNNEISEKSEIFDDQFSVERPDGSNFTLKIRSTKLEDSAMYFCASSEATGDYEQYFGPGTRLTVT.

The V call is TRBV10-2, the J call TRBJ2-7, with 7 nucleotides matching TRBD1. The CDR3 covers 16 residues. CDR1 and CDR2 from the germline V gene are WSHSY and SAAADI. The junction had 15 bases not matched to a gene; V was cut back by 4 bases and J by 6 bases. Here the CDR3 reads CASSGSYRQGTAEQYF. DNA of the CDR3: TGCGCCAGCAGTGGATCGTACAGACAGGGAACGGCCGAGCAGTACTTC.

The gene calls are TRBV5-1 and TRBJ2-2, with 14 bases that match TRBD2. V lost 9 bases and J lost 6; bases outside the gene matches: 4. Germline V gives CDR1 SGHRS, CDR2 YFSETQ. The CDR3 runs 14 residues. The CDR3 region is CATRTSGRSGELFF. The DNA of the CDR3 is TGCGCCACCCGGACTAGCGGGAGGTCCGGGGAGCTGTTTTTT.

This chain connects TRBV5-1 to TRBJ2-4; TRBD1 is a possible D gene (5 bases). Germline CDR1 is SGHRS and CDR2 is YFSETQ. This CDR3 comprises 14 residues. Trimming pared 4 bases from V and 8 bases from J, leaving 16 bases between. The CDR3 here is CASSNGAGIDIQYF. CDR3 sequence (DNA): TGCGCCAGCAGCAATGGAGCAGGGATCGACATTCAGTACTTC. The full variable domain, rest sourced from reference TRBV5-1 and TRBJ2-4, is KAGVTQTPRYLIKTRGQQVTLSCSPISGHRSVSWYQQTPGQGLQFLFEYFSETQRNKGNFPGRFSGRQFSNSRSEMNVSTLELGDSALYLCASSNGAGIDIQYFGAGTRLSVL.

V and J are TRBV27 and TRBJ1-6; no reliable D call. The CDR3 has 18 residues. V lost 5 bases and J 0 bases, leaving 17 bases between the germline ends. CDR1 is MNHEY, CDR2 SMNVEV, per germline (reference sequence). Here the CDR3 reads CASSPGVTISSYNSPLHF. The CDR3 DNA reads TGTGCCAGCAGTCCGGGAGTAACTATAAGCTCCTATAATTCACCCCTCCACTTT.

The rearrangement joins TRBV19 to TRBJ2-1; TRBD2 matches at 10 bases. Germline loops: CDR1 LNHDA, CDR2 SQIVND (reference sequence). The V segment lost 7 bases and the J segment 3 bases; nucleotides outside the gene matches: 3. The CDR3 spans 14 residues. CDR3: CASTASGSYNEQFF. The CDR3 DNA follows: TGTGCCAGTACGGCTAGCGGGAGCTACAATGAGCAGTTCTTC.

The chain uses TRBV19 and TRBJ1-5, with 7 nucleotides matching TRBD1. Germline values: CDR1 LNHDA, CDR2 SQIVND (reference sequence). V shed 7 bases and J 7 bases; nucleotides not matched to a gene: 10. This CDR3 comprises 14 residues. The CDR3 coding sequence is TGTGCCAGTATTGGGACAGCAGCCTCCCAGCCCCAGCATTTT. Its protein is CASIGTAASQPQHF.

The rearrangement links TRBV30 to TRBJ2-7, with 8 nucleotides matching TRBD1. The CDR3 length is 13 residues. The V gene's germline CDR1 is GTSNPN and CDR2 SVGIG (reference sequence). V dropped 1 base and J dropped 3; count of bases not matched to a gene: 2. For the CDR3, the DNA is TGTGCCTGGAGTGGGACAGGGTTCTACGAGCAGTACTTC. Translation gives CAWSGTGFYEQYF.

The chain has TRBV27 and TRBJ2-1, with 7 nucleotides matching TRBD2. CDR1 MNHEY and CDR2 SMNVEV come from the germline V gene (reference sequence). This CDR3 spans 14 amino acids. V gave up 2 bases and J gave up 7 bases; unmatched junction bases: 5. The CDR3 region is CASSLAWGGNEQFF. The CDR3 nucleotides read TGTGCCAGCAGTTTAGCATGGGGGGGAAATGAGCAGTTCTTC.

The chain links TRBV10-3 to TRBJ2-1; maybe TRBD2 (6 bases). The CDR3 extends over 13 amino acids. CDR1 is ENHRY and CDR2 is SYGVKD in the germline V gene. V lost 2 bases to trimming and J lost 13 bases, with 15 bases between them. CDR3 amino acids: CAISEGGIGVQFF. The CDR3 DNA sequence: TGTGCCATCAGTGAGGGGGGGATCGGCGTACAGTTCTTC.

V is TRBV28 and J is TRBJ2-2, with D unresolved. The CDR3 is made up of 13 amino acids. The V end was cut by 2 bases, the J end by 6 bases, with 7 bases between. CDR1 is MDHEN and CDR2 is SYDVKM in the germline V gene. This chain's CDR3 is CASSLESPGELFF. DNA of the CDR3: TGTGCCAGCAGTTTAGAGTCGCCCGGGGAGCTGTTTTTT.

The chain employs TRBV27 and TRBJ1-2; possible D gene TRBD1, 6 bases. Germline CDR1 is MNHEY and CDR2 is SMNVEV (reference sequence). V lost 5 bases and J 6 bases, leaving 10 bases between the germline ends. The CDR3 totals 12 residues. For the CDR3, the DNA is TGTGCCAGCAGTGCCAGGGGAGATGGCTACACCTTC. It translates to CASSARGDGYTF.

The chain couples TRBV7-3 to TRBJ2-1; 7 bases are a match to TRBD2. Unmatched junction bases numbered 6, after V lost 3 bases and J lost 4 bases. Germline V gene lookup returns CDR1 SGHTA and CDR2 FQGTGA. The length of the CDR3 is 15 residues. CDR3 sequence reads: CASSFASGTYNEQFF. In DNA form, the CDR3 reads TGTGCCAGCAGCTTCGCTAGCGGAACATACAATGAGCAGTTCTTC.

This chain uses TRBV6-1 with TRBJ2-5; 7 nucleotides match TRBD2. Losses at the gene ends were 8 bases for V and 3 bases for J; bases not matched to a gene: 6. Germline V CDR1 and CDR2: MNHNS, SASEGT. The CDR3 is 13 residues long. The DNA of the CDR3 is TGTGCCAGCGGCGCTAGCGGCAAAGAGACCCAGTACTTC. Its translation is CASGASGKETQYF.

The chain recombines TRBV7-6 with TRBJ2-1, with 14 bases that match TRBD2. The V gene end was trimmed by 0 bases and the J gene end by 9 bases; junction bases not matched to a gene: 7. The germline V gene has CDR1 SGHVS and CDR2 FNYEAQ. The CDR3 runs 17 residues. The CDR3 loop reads CASSLALTSGGAFEQFF. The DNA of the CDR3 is TGTGCCAGCAGCTTAGCGCTGACTAGCGGGGGGGCATTTGAGCAGTTCTTC.

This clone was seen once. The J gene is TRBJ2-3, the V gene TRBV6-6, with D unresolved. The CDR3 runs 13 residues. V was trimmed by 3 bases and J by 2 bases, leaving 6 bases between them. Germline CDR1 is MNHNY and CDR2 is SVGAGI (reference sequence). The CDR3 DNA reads TGTGCCAGCAGTTATCGGTACACAGATACGCAGTATTTT. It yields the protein CASSYRYTDTQYF.

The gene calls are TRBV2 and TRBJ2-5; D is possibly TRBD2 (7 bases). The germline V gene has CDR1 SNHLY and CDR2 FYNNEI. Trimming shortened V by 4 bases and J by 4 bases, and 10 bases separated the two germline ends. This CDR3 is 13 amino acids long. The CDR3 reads CASSGRGGETQYF. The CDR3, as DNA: TGTGCCAGCAGTGGTAGGGGGGGAGAGACCCAGTACTTC.

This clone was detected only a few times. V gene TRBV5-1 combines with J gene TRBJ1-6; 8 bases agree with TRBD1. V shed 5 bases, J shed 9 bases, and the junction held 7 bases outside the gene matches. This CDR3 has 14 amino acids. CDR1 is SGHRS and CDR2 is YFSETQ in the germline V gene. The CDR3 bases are TGCGCCAGCAGACATGGACAGGGAGTTTCACCCCTCCACTTT. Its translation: CASRHGQGVSPLHF. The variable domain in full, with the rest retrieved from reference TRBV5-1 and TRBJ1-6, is KAGVTQTPRYLIKTRGQQVTLSCSPISGHRSVSWYQQTPGQGLQFLFEYFSETQRNKGNFPGRFSGRQFSNSRSEMNVSTLELGDSALYLCASRHGQGVSPLHFGNGTRLTVT.

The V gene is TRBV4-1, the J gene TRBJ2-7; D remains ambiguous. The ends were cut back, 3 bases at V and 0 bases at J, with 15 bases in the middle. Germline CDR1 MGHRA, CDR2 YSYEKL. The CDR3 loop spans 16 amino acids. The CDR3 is CASSQTLLQSSYEQYF. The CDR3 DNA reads TGCGCCAGCAGCCAGACCCTTCTACAGAGCTCCTACGAGCAGTACTTC.

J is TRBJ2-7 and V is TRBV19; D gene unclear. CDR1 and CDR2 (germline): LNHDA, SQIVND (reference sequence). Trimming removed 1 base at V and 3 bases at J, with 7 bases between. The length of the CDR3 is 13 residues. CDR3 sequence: CASSIVADYEQYF. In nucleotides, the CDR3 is TGTGCCAGTAGTATAGTTGCGGACTACGAGCAGTACTTC.

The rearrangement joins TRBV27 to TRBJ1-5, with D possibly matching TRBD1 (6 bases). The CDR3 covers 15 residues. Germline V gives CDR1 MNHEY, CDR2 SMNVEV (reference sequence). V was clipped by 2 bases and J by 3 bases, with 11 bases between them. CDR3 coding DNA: TGTGCCAGCAGTTTAGGGGGCCCTTACAATCAGCCCCAGCATTTT. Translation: CASSLGGPYNQPQHF.

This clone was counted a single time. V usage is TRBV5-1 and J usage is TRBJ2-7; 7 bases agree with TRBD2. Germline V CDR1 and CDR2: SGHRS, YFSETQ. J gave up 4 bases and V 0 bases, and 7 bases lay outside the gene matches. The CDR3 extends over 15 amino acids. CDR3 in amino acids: CASSLEGLRGYEQYF. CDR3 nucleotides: TGCGCCAGCAGCTTGGAGGGACTAAGGGGATACGAGCAGTACTTC.

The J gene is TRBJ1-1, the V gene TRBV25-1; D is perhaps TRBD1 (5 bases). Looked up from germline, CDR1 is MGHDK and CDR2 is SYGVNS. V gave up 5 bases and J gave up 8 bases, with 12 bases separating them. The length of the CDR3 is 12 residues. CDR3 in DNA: TGTGCCAGCAGTTTGACGGGGGGGGAAGCTTTCTTT. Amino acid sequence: CASSLTGGEAFF. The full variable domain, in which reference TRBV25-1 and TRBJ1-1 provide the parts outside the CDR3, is EADIYQTPRYLVIGTGKKITLECSQTMGHDKMYWYQQDPGMELHLIHYSYGVNSTEKGDLSSESTVSRIRTEHFPLTLESARPSHTSQYLCASSLTGGEAFFGQGTRLTVV.